The 16 T cell receptor beta chains listed next were all sequenced from one sample in a study of technical replicates of blood from a handful of donors. Libraries were prepared by immunoSEQ multiplex PCR; TCRdb keeps only in-frame clonotypes and omits some of them. Found here are about 12,000 clones, 93% of them singletons; the top ten hold over 7.5%. The sequencing sample was made of PBMCs. These receptor sequences come from a human donor in good health.

The chain is built from TRBV18 and TRBJ2-5; D call uncertain. V shed 6 bases and J shed 0 bases, with 5 bases lying between them. Germline CDR1 reads KGHSH; CDR2 reads LQKENI. CDR3 size: 12 residues. The CDR3 DNA reads TGTGCCAGCTCCATGTACCAAGAGACCCAGTACTTC. It encodes CASSMYQETQYF.

This clone has a single count. This chain connects TRBV5-1 to TRBJ1-2; D is uncertain. The ends were cut back, 6 bases at V and 0 bases at J, with 12 bases in the middle. CDR3 length: 14 residues. Germline loops: CDR1 SGHRS, CDR2 YFSETQ. The CDR3, as DNA: TGCGCCAGCACGCCAGGTGAAGCTAACTATGGCTACACCTTC. It translates to CASTPGEANYGYTF.

The rearrangement uses TRBV6-5 and TRBJ2-1; D is perhaps TRBD1 (6 bases). Between the trimmed V and J ends, which lost 2 bases and 6 bases, there was a span of 8 bases. The CDR3 contains 13 residues. The germline gives CDR1 MNHEY, CDR2 SVGAGI. The CDR3 sequence is CASSYGGTNEQFF. The DNA for the CDR3 is TGTGCCAGCAGTTACGGGGGCACCAATGAGCAGTTCTTC.

The genes are TRBV6-5 and TRBJ1-2, with 9 bases identical to TRBD1. The CDR3 contains 13 residues. After removal of 2 bases from V and 7 bases from J, the junction contained 2 bases not matched to a gene. The germline CDR1 and CDR2 sequences are MNHEY and SVGAGI. CDR3 region: CASSYGQGFGYTF. CDR3 DNA: TGTGCCAGCAGTTACGGACAGGGGTTTGGCTACACCTTC.

The chain carries TRBV25-1 and TRBJ2-1, with TRBD2 matching over 13 bases. Germline CDR1 and CDR2: MGHDK and SYGVNS. This CDR3 contains 16 residues. The V gene end was trimmed by 4 bases and the J gene end by 8 bases; junction bases not matched to a gene: 8. For the CDR3, the DNA is TGTGCCAGCAGTGCCCCCGGACTAGCGGGAGTTTATGAGCAGTTCTTC. It encodes CASSAPGLAGVYEQFF. The full variable domain, with the rest looked up from reference TRBV25-1 and TRBJ2-1, is EADIYQTPRYLVIGTGKKITLECSQTMGHDKMYWYQQDPGMELHLIHYSYGVNSTEKGDLSSESTVSRIRTEHFPLTLESARPSHTSQYLCASSAPGLAGVYEQFFGPGTRLTVL.

The sample holds one count of this clone. The chain employs TRBV6-5 and TRBJ1-1, with a weak D call TRBD1 (5 bases). V was cut by 6 bases and J by 1 base, with 15 bases left in between. CDR3 length equals 15 residues. Germline V lookup: CDR1 MNHEY, CDR2 SVGAGI. CDR3 nucleotides: TGTGCCAGCAGCCGTTACAGGCCAGAGAACACTGAAGCTTTCTTT. It encodes CASSRYRPENTEAFF.

This sequence joins TRBV28 and TRBJ2-5; TRBD2 might be the D (6 bases). V lost 7 bases and J 1 base, leaving 10 bases between the germline ends. Per the germline V gene, CDR1 is MDHEN and CDR2 is SYDVKM. This CDR3 spans 13 amino acids. This chain's CDR3 is CASTGGAQETQYF. DNA for the CDR3: TGTGCCAGCACCGGGGGTGCCCAAGAGACCCAGTACTTC.

The chain is built from TRBV30 and TRBJ2-5; 10 nucleotides agree with TRBD2. CDR1 and CDR2 (germline): GTSNPN, SVGIG (reference sequence). The ends lost 2 bases at V and 4 bases at J; junction bases unmatched: 1. This CDR3 region has 13 residues. The CDR3: CAWSSSGRETQYF. The CDR3 DNA reads TGTGCCTGGAGTTCTAGCGGGAGAGAGACCCAGTACTTC.

V and J are TRBV9 and TRBJ2-3; tentative D call: TRBD2 (5 bases). Trimming took off 0 bases at V and 0 bases at J, with 8 bases between the two ends. The V gene's germline CDR1 is SGDLS and CDR2 YYNGEE. The CDR3 loop spans 15 amino acids. Here the CDR3 DNA reads TGTGCCAGCAGCGTAGTCGGGGAGAGCACAGATACGCAGTATTTT. This encodes CASSVVGESTDTQYF. The full variable domain, rest sourced from reference TRBV9 and TRBJ2-3, is DSGVTQTPKHLITATGQRVTLRCSPRSGDLSVYWYQQSLDQGLQFLIQYYNGEERAKGNILERFSAQQFPDLHSELNLSSLELGDSALYFCASSVVGESTDTQYFGPGTRLTVL.

This rearrangement joins TRBV5-1 to TRBJ1-5, with D unresolved. Germline loops: CDR1 SGHRS, CDR2 YFSETQ. V was clipped by 0 bases and J by 5 bases, with 9 bases between them. The CDR3 is 14 amino acids. CDR3 loop: CASSLDSGYQPQHF. The CDR3 DNA reads TGCGCCAGCAGCTTGGATTCGGGGTATCAGCCCCAGCATTTT.

The chain combines TRBV6-1 with TRBJ2-2; a possible D gene is TRBD1 (6 bases). Between the trimmed V and J ends, which lost 4 bases and 2 bases, there was a span of 14 bases. CDR1 and CDR2 (germline): MNHNS, SASEGT. The CDR3 runs 16 residues. CDR3 loop: CASSAQPGQNTGELFF. Here the CDR3 DNA reads TGTGCCAGCAGTGCGCAGCCGGGACAAAACACCGGGGAGCTGTTTTTT.

Written as DNA, the CDR3 is TGTGCCAGTAGTCCCCACCCCGGGACTACCTACAATGAGCAGTTCTTC. This gives the protein CASSPHPGTTYNEQFF. This sequence joins TRBV19 and TRBJ2-1; 7 bases are shared with TRBD2. The CDR3 length is 16 residues. The germline gives CDR1 LNHDA, CDR2 SQIVND (reference sequence). Trimming at V came to 5 bases and at J to 2 bases, leaving 9 bases not matched to a gene.

This chain links TRBV9 with TRBJ2-5; 7 nucleotides line up with TRBD1. CDR1 SGDLS and CDR2 YYNGEE come from the germline V gene. V was clipped by 0 bases and J by 9 bases; unmatched bases: 8. The CDR3 is 14 amino acids. CDR3 sequence (DNA): TGTGCCAGCAGCGTAGACGAGGGGGCGCGACCCCAGTACTTC. This encodes CASSVDEGARPQYF.

The rearrangement links TRBV28 to TRBJ2-7; D perhaps matches TRBD1 (5 bases). CDR1 MDHEN and CDR2 SYDVKM come from the germline V gene. With 1 base removed from V and 3 bases from J, the gap between germline ends came to 10 bases. The CDR3 covers 14 residues. CDR3 nucleotides: TGTGCCAGCAGTTTATCAGCAGGGTTCTACGAGCAGTACTTC. It codes for CASSLSAGFYEQYF.

The CDR3: CASSFYRESGNTIYF. The CDR3 DNA reads TGTGCCAGCAGCTTTTACAGGGAATCTGGAAACACCATATATTTT. The chain employs TRBV11-2 and TRBJ1-3; weak D call: TRBD1 (6 bases). Trimming took 3 bases from V and 1 from J, leaving 10 bases between them. In germline, CDR1 is SGHAT, CDR2 FQNNGV. There are 15 residues in the CDR3.

This chain joins TRBV19 and TRBJ1-4, with 9 bases matching TRBD1. J was trimmed by 7 bases and V by 3 bases; bases with no gene match: 6. The CDR3 loop spans 15 amino acids. Germline CDR1 reads LNHDA; CDR2 reads SQIVND (reference sequence). CDR3 amino acids: CASSMWTGATEKLFF. CDR3 DNA sequence: TGTGCCAGTAGTATGTGGACAGGGGCTACTGAAAAACTGTTTTTT.